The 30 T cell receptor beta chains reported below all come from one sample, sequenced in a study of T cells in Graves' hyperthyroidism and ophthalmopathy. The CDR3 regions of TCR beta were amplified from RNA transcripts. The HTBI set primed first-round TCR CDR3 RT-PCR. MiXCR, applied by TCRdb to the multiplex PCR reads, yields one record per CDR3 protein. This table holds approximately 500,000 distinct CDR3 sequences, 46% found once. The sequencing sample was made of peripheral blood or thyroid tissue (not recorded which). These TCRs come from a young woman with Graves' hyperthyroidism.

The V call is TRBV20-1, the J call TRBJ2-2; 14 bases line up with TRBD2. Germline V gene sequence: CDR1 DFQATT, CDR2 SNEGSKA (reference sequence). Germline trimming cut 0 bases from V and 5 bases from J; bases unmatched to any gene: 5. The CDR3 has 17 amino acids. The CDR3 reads CSARDPGLAGETGELFF. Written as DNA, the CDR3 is TGCAGTGCTAGAGACCCGGGACTAGCGGGAGAGACCGGGGAGCTGTTTTTT.

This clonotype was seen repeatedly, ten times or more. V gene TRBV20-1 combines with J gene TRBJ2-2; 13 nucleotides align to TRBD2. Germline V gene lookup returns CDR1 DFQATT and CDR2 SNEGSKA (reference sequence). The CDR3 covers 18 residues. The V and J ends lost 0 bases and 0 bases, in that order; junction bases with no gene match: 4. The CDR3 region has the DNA TGCAGTGCTAGAGAGGGGACTAGCGGGGTTGCGAACACCGGGGAGCTGTTTTTT. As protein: CSAREGTSGVANTGELFF.

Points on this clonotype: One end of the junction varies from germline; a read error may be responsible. Here the CDR3 DNA reads TGTGCCATCAGTGTGTCAAGAGGGATGGAGGAAAAACTGTTCTTT. Protein sequence: CAISVSRGMEEKLFF. This chain joins TRBV10-3 and TRBJ1-4; no definite D call. This CDR3 is built from 15 residues. Germline values: CDR1 ENHRY, CDR2 SYGVKD.

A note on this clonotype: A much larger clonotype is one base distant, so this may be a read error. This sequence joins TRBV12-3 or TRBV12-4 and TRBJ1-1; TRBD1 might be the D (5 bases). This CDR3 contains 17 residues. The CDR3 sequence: CAGSLAITGTANTEAFF. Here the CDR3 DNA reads TGTGCCGGCAGTTTAGCCATAACCGGGACGGCGAACACTGAAGCTTTCTTT.

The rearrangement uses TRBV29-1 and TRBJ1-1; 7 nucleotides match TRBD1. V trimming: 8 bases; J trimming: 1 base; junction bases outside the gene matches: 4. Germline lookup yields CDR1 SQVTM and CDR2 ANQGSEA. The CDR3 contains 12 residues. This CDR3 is CSLTGSNTEAFF. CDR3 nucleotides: TGCAGCTTGACAGGGTCGAACACTGAAGCTTTCTTT. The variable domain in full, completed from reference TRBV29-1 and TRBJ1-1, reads SAVISQKPSRDICQRGTSLTIQCQVDSQVTMMFWYRQQPGQSLTLIATANQGSEATYESGFVIDKFPISRPNLTFSTLTVSNMSPEDSSIYLCSLTGSNTEAFFGQGTRLTVV.

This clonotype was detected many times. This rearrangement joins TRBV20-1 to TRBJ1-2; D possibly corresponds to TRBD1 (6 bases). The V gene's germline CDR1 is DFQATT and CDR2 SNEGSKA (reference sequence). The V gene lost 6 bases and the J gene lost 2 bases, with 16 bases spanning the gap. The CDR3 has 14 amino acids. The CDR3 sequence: CSADPGDKNYGYTF. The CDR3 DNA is TGCAGTGCCGATCCTGGGGACAAAAACTATGGCTACACCTTC.

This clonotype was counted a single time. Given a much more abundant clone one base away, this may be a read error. The CDR3 loop is CATSDLTPSGTGGIDTQYF. DNA for the CDR3: TGTGCCACCAGTGATTTGACGCCGTCCGGGACAGGAGGAATAGATACGCAGTATTTT. The rearrangement links TRBV24-1 to TRBJ2-3; 8 bases fit TRBD1. Germline values: CDR1 KGHDR, CDR2 SFDVKD. Trimming cost V 0 bases and J 5 bases; bases outside gene matches: 15. CDR3 length: 19 residues.

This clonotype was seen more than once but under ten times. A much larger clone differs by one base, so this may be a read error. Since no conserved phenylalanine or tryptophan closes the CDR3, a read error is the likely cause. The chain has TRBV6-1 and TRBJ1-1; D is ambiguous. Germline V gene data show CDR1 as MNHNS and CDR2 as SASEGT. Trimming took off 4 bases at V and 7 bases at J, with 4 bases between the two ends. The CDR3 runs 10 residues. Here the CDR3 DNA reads TGTGCCAGCAGTGTTGGTGAAGCTTTCTCT. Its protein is CASSVGEAFS.

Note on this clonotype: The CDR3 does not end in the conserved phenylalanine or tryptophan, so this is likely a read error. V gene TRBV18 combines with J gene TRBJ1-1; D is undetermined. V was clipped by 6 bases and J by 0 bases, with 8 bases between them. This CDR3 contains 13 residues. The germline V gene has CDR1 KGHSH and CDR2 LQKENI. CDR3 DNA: TGTGCCAGCTCGTCCAGTATGAACACTGAAGCTTTCCTT. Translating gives CASSSSMNTEAFL.

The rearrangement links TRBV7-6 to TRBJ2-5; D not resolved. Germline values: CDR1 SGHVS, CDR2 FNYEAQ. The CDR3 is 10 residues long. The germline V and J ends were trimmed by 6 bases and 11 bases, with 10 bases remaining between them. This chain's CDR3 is CASSSAGQYF. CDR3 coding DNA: TGTGCCAGCAGTTCTGCTGGACAGTACTTC.

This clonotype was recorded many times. The CDR3 DNA is TGTGCCAGCAGTTGGATGACAGGGAGGGTGAATGAAAAACTGTTTTTT. This gives the protein CASSWMTGRVNEKLFF. V is TRBV12-3 or TRBV12-4 and J is TRBJ1-4; 7 nucleotides agree with TRBD1. V was pared by 4 bases and J by 5 bases, with 10 bases of the junction left unmatched. The CDR3 totals 16 residues.

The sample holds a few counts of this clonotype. The CDR3 DNA reads as TGTGCCAGCAGTGAAGAGGGGTCCTATAATTCACCCCTCCACTTT. It yields the protein CASSEEGSYNSPLHF. This rearrangement joins TRBV2 to TRBJ1-6, with D perhaps TRBD1 (5 bases). Germline-derived CDR1 and CDR2 are SNHLY and FYNNEI. CDR3 length: 15 residues. Trimming cost V 1 base and J 1 base, with 5 bases left between them.

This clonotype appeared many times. The CDR3 bases are TGTGCCAGCAGCTTCGGACAGGGTGCATCACAGCCCCAGCATTTT. Translating gives CASSFGQGASQPQHF. The chain has TRBV7-9 and TRBJ1-5, with 8 positions matching TRBD1. Trimming at V came to 3 bases and at J to 7 bases, leaving 8 bases not matched to a gene. This CDR3 is built from 15 residues. Germline assignment: CDR1 SEHNR and CDR2 FQNEAQ (reference sequence).

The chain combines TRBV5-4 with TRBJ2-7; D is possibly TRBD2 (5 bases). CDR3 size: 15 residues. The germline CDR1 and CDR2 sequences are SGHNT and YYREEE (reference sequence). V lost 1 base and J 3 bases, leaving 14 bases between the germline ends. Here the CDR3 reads CASSLLAGGLYEQYF. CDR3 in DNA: TGTGCCAGCAGCTTGCTAGCAGGAGGCCTCTACGAGCAGTACTTC.

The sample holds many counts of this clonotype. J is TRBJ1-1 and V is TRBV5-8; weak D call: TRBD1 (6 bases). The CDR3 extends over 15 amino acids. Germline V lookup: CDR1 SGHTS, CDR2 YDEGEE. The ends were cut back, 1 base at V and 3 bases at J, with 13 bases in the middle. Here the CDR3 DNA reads TGTGCCAGCAGCTTGCAGGGTGGGGGGCACACTGAAGCTTTCTTT. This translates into CASSLQGGGHTEAFF.

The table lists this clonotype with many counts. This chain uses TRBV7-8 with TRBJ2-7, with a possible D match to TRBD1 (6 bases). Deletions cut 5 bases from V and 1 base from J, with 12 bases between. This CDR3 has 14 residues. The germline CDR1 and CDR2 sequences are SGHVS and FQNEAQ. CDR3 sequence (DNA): TGTGCCAGCAGCCACAGGGTAGAGTCCTACGAGCAGTACTTC. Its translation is CASSHRVESYEQYF.

This CDR3 is CSVVPQGAAYEQYF. The CDR3 region has the DNA TGCAGCGTTGTTCCGCAGGGGGCGGCCTACGAGCAGTACTTC. The genes are TRBV29-1 and TRBJ2-7, with TRBD1 identical over 8 bases. Germline V lookup: CDR1 SQVTM, CDR2 ANQGSEA. The length of the CDR3 is 14 residues. Germline trimming cut 4 bases from V and 2 bases from J; bases unmatched to any gene: 7.

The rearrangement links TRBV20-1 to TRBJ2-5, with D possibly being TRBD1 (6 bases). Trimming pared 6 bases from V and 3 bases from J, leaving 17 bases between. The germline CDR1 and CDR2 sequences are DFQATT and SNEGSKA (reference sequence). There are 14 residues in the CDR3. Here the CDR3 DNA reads TGCAGTGCCAGGACAGTCGGGGATAAAGAGACCCAGTACTTC. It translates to CSARTVGDKETQYF.

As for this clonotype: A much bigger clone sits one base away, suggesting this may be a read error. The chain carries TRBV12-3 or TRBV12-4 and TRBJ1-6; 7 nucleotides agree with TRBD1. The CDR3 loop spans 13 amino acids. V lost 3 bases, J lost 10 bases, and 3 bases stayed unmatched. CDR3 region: CASSFSGGSPLHF. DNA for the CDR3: TGTGCCAGCAGTTTCTCAGGGGGGTCACCCCTCCACTTT.

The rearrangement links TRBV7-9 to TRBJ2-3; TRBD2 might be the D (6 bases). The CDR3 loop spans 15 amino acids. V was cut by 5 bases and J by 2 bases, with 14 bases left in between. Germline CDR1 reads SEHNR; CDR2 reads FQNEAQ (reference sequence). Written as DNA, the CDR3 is TGTGCCAGCAGCCTACCGGGGAGGAACACAGATACGCAGTATTTT. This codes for CASSLPGRNTDTQYF.

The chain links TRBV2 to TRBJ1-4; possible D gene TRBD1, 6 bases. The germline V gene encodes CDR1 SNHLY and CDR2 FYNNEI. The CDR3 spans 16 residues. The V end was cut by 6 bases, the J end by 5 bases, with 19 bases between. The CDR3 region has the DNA TGTGCCAGCAGCAACCTCTTGGGGGGCCCCAATGAAAAACTGTTTTTT. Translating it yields CASSNLLGGPNEKLFF.

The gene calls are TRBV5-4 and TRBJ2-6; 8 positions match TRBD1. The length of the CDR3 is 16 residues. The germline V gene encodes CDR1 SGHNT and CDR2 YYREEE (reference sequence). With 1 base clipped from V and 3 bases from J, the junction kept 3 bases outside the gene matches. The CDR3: CASSLSGGYGANVLTF. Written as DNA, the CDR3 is TGTGCCAGCAGCTTGTCAGGGGGCTATGGGGCCAACGTCCTGACTTTC.

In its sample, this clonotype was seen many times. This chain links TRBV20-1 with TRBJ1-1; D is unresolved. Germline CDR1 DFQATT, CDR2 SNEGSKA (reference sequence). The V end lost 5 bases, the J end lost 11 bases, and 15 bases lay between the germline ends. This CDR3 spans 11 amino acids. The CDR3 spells CSARRESWAFF. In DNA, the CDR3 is TGCAGTGCTCGCCGGGAATCTTGGGCTTTCTTT.

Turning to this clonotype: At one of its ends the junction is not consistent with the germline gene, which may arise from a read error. The CDR3 coding sequence is TGCAGCGTAGAGGGGCCGTCCTACGAGCGGAACTTC. Protein: CSVEGPSYERNF. V is TRBV29-1 and J is TRBJ2-7; D may be TRBD1 or TRBD2 (5 bases each). Germline CDR1 and CDR2: SQVTM and ANQGSEA. The CDR3 sequence is 12 residues long.

CDR3 protein: CASNDDSYEQYF. In nucleotides, the CDR3 is TGTGCCAGCAACGACGACAGCTACGAGCAGTACTTC. The chain couples TRBV2 to TRBJ2-7; D perhaps matches TRBD1 (5 bases). V gave up 7 bases and J gave up 3 bases, with 10 bases separating them. CDR3 length equals 12 residues. Germline CDR1 and CDR2: SNHLY and FYNNEI. The whole variable domain, remainder taken from reference TRBV2 and TRBJ2-7, is EPEVTQTPSHQVTQMGQEVILRCVPISNHLYFYWYRQILGQKVEFLVSFYNNEISEKSEIFDDQFSVERPDGSNFTLKIRSTKLEDSAMYFCASNDDSYEQYFGPGTRLTVT.

This CDR3 reads CASSLIRDYSYEQYF. CDR3 coding DNA: TGCGCCAGCAGCTTGATCCGGGACTACTCCTACGAGCAGTACTTC. V gene TRBV5-1 combines with J gene TRBJ2-7; 7 bases line up with TRBD2. V shed 1 base, J shed 0 bases, and the junction held 4 bases outside the gene matches. CDR3 length: 15 residues. The germline CDR1 and CDR2 sequences are SGHRS and YFSETQ.

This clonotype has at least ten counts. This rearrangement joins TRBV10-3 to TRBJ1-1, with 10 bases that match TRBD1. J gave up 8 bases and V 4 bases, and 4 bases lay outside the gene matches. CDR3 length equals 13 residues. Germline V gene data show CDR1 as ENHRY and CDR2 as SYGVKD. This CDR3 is CAISGGDRGEAFF. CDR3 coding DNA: TGTGCCATCAGTGGGGGGGACAGGGGAGAAGCTTTCTTT.

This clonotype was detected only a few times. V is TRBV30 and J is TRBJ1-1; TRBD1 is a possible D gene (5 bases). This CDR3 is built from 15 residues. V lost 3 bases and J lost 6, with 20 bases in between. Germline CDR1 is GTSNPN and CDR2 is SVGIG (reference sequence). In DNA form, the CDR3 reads TGTGCCTGGAGATCCTCTAACAGGTTTCGGTCTGAAGCTTTCTTT. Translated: CAWRSSNRFRSEAFF.

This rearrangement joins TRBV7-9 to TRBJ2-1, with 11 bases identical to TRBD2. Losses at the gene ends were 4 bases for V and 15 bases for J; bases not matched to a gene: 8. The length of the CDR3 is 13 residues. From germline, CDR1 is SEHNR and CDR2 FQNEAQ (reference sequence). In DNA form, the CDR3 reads TGTGCCAGCAGCTCCGGACTAGCGGGCTGGCGGTTCTTC. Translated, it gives CASSSGLAGWRFF.

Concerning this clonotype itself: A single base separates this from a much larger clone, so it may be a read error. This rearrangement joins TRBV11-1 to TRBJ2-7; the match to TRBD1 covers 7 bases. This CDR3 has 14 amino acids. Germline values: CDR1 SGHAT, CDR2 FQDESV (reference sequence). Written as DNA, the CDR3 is TGTGCCAGCAGCTTTGCTGACAGGGTGCGCGAGCAGTGCTTC. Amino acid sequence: CASSFADRVREQCF.